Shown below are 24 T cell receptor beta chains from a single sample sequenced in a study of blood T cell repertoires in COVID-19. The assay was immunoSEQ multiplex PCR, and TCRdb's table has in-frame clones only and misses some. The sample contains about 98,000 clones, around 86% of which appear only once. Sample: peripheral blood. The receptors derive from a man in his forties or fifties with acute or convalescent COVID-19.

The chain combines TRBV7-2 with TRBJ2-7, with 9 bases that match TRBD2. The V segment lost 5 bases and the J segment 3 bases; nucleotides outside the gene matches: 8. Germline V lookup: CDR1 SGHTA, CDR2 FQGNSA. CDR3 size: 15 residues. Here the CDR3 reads CASSPQAGGRYEQYF. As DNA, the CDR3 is TGTGCCAGCAGCCCCCAAGCGGGAGGTCGCTACGAGCAGTACTTC.

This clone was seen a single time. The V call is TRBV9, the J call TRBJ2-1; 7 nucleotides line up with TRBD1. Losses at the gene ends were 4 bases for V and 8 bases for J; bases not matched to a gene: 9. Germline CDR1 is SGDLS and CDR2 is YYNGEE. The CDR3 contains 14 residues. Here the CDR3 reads CASSPTGYYDEQFF. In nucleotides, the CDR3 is TGTGCCAGCAGCCCGACAGGGTATTACGATGAGCAGTTCTTC.

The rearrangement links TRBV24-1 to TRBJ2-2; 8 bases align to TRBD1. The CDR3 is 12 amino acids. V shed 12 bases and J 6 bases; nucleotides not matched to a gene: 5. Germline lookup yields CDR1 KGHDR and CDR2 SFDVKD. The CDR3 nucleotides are TGTGCCGTCGGACAGGGTTCCGGGGAGCTGTTTTTT. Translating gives CAVGQGSGELFF.

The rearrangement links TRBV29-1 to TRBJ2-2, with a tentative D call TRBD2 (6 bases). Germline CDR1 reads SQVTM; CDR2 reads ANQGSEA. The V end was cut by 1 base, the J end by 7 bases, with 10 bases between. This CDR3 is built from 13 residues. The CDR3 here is CSVEAGELGELFF. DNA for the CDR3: TGCAGCGTTGAAGCGGGGGAACTCGGGGAGCTGTTTTTT.

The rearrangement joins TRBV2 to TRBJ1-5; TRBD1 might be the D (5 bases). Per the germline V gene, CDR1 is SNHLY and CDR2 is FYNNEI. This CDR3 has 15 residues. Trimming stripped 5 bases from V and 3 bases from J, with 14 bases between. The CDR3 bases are TGTGCCAGCAGTCCGGGGGGGGATTACAATCAGCCCCAGCATTTT. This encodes CASSPGGDYNQPQHF. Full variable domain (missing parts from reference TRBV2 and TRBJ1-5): EPEVTQTPSHQVTQMGQEVILRCVPISNHLYFYWYRQILGQKVEFLVSFYNNEISEKSEIFDDQFSVERPDGSNFTLKIRSTKLEDSAMYFCASSPGGDYNQPQHFGDGTRLSIL.

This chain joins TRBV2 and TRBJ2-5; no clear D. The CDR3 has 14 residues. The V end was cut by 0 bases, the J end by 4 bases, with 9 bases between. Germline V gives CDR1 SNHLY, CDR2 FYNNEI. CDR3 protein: CASSEAQVLETQYF. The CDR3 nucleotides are TGTGCCAGCAGTGAAGCCCAGGTCTTAGAGACCCAGTACTTC.

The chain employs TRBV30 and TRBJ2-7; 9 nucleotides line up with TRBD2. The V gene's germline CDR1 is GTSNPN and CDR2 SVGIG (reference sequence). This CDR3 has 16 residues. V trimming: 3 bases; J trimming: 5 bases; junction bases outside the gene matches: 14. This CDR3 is CAWSLGGGRAVDEQYF. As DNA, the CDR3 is TGTGCCTGGAGCTTGGGGGGCGGGAGGGCCGTCGACGAGCAGTACTTC.

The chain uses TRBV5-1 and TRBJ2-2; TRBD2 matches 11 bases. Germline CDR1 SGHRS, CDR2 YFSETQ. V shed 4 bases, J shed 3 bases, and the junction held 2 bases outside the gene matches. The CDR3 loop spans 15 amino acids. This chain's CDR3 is CASSIAGGYTGELFF. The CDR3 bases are TGCGCCAGCAGCATAGCGGGAGGGTACACCGGGGAGCTGTTTTTT.

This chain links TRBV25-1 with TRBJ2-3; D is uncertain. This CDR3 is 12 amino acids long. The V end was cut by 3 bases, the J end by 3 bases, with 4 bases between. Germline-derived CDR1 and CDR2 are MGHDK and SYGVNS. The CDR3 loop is CASSERTDTQYF. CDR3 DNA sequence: TGTGCCAGCAGTGAGAGAACAGATACGCAGTATTTT.

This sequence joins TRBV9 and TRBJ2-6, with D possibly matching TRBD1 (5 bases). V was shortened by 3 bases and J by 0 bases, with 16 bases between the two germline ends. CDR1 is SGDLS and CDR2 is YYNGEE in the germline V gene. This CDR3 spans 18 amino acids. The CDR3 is CASSGEPGSYSGANVLTF. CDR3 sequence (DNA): TGTGCCAGCAGCGGTGAACCAGGGTCCTACTCTGGGGCCAACGTCCTGACTTTC.

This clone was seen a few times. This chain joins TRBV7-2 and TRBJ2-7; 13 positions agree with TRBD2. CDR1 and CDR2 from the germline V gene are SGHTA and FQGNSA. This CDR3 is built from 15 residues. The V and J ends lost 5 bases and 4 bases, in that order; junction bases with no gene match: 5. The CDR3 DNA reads TGTGCCAGCAGCACACGGACTAGCGGGAGTTACGAGCAGTACTTC. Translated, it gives CASSTRTSGSYEQYF.

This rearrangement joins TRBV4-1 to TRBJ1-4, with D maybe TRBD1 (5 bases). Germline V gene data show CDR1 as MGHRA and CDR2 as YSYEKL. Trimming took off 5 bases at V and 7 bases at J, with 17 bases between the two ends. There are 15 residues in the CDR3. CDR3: CASSLRDGGGEKLFF. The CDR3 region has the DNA TGCGCCAGCAGCTTAAGGGACGGGGGAGGTGAAAAACTGTTTTTT.

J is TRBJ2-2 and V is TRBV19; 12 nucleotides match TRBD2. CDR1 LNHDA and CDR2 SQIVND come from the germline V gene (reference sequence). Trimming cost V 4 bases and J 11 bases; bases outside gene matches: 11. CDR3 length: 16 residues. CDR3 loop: CASSTPTSGRYGELFF. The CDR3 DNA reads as TGTGCCAGTAGTACCCCTACTAGCGGGAGGTACGGAGAGCTGTTTTTT.

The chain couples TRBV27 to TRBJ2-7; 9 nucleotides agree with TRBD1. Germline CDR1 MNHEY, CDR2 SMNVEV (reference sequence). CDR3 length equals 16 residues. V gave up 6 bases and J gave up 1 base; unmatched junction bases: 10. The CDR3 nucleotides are TGTGCCAGCAGGCCAAGTGCCGGGACAGGGTCCTACGAGCAGTACTTC. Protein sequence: CASRPSAGTGSYEQYF.

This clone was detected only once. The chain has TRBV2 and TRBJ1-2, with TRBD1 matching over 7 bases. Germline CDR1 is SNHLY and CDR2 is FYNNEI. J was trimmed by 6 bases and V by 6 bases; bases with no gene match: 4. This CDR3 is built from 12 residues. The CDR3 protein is CASSTDRNGYTF. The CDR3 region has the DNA TGTGCCAGCAGCACGGACAGGAATGGCTACACCTTC.

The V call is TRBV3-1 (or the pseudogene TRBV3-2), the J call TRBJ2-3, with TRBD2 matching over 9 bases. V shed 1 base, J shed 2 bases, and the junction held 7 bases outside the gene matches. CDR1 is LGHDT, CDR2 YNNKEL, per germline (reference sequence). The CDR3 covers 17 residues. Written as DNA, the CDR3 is TGTGCCAGCAGCCAAGTGGGACTAGCACCCGACACAGATACGCAGTATTTT. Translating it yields CASSQVGLAPDTDTQYF.

CDR3 region: CASSGQINGYTF. In DNA, the CDR3 is TGTGCCAGCTCAGGACAGATTAATGGCTACACCTTC. The rearrangement links TRBV18 to TRBJ1-2; D might be TRBD1 (6 bases). The CDR3 extends over 12 amino acids. Germline V CDR1 and CDR2: KGHSH, LQKENI. With 5 bases removed from V and 6 bases from J, the gap between germline ends came to 10 bases.

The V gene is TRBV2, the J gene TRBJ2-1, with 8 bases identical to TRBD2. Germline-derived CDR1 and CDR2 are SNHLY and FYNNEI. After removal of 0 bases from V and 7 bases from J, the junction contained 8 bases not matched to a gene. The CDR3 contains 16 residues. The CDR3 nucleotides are TGTGCCAGCAGTGAAGCTCCAGCGGGAGTATTGAATGAGCAGTTCTTC. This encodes CASSEAPAGVLNEQFF.

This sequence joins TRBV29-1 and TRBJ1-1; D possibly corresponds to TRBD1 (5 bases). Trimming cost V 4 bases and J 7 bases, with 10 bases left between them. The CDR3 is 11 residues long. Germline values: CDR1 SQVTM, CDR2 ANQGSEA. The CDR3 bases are TGCAGCGTTGCAGGGAATGGTGAAGCTTTCTTT. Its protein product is CSVAGNGEAFF.

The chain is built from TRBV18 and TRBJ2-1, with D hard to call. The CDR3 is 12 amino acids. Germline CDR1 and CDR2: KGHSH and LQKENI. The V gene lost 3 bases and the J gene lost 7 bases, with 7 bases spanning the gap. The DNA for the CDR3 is TGTGCCAGCTCACCGGCCGTGAATGAGCAGTTCTTC. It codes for CASSPAVNEQFF.

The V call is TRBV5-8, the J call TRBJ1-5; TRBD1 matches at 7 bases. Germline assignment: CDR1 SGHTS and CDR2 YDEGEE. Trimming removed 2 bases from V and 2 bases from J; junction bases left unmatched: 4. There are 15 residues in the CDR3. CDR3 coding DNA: TGTGCCAGCAGCTTTCGACAGGGCGGCAATCAGCCCCAGCATTTT. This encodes CASSFRQGGNQPQHF.

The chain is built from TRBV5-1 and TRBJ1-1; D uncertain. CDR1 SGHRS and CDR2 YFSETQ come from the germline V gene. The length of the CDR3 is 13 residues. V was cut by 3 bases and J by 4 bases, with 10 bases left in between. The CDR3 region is CASSSVLATEAFF. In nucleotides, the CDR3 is TGCGCCAGCAGCTCAGTCCTGGCCACTGAAGCTTTCTTT.

In DNA, the CDR3 is TGTGCCAGTAGCACACAAGGGACGGCAGGACTAGCGGGAGCGACCGGGGAGCTGTTTTTT. Residues: CASSTQGTAGLAGATGELFF. The chain employs TRBV19 and TRBJ2-2; 13 positions agree with TRBD2. Germline trimming cut 6 bases from V and 5 bases from J; bases unmatched to any gene: 18. The length of the CDR3 is 20 residues. In germline, CDR1 is LNHDA, CDR2 SQIVND (reference sequence).

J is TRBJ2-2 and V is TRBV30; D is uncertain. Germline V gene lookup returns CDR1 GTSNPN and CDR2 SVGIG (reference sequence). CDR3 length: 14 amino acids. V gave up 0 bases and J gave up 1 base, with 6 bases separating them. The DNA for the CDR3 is TGTGCCTGGAGTGTGAGCCTGAACACCGGGGAGCTGTTTTTT. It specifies CAWSVSLNTGELFF. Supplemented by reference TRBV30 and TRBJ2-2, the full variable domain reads SQTIHQWPATLVQPVGSPLSLECTVEGTSNPNLYWYRQAAGRGLQLLFYSVGIGQISSEVPQNLSASRPQDRQFILSSKKLLLSDSGFYLCAWSVSLNTGELFFGEGSRLTVL.